This is a list of T cell receptor beta chains from one sample in a study of blood T cell repertoires in COVID-19. Repertoires were generated with immunoSEQ multiplex PCR, while TCRdb's copy carries only in-frame clones and drops some. Altogether some 200,000 clones are present, 86% being singletons, with the ten largest covering roughly 2%. Sequencing input: peripheral blood. These receptors were collected from a woman aged 45-65 years with acute or convalescent COVID-19. Both conserved end residues are part of each CDR3. Fields, in order: D gene, clone size, J gene, V gene, CDR3 protein, CDR3 DNA. D genes are given only for firm matches. A clone size is listed for some rows: how often the clone was seen (once, few, many), or a class if it is expanded.

D gene: NA; clone size: NA; J gene: TRBJ1-5; V gene: TRBV10-3; CDR3 protein: CAISEFRGNQPQHF; CDR3 DNA: TGTGCCATCAGTGAGTTCAGGGGCAATCAGCCCCAGCATTTT
D gene: TRBD1; clone size: NA; J gene: TRBJ1-6; V gene: TRBV6-4; CDR3 protein: CASSDGTVNSPLHF; CDR3 DNA: TGTGCCAGCAGTGACGGGACAGTCAATTCACCCCTCCACTTT
D gene: NA; clone size: NA; J gene: TRBJ1-1; V gene: TRBV20-1; CDR3 protein: CSALHDEAFF; CDR3 DNA: TGCAGTGCGTTACACGATGAAGCTTTCTTT
D gene: NA; clone size: NA; J gene: TRBJ2-5; V gene: TRBV11-3; CDR3 protein: CASSLVSSRETQYF; CDR3 DNA: TGTGCCAGCAGCTTAGTTTCGAGCCGGGAGACCCAGTACTTC
D gene: TRBD1; clone size: NA; J gene: TRBJ2-7; V gene: TRBV18; CDR3 protein: CASSPGRGPREQYF; CDR3 DNA: TGTGCCAGCTCACCAGGCAGGGGGCCTCGGGAGCAGTACTTC
D gene: NA; clone size: once; J gene: TRBJ2-6; V gene: TRBV5-1; CDR3 protein: CASSELENRLSGANVLTF; CDR3 DNA: TGCGCCAGCAGTGAATTAGAGAATCGCCTCTCTGGGGCCAACGTCCTGACTTTC
D gene: TRBD1; clone size: few; J gene: TRBJ1-2; V gene: TRBV2; CDR3 protein: CASSRDREIWGYTF; CDR3 DNA: TGTGCCAGCAGCCGGGACAGGGAGATATGGGGTTACACCTTC
D gene: TRBD2; clone size: NA; J gene: TRBJ2-1; V gene: TRBV7-2; CDR3 protein: CASSLELAGRQFF; CDR3 DNA: TGTGCCAGCAGCTTAGAACTAGCGGGTCGGCAGTTCTTC
D gene: TRBD1; clone size: few; J gene: TRBJ1-3; V gene: TRBV19; CDR3 protein: CASSILGTASQGRTRNTIYF; CDR3 DNA: TGTGCCAGTAGTATTCTGGGTACGGCATCACAGGGGCGGACCAGAAACACCATATATTTT
D gene: NA; clone size: NA; J gene: TRBJ1-2; V gene: TRBV5-6; CDR3 protein: CASSLQGPSYGYTF; CDR3 DNA: TGTGCCAGCAGCTTGCAGGGTCCTAGTTATGGCTACACCTTC
D gene: TRBD2; clone size: NA; J gene: TRBJ2-5; V gene: TRBV2; CDR3 protein: CASSVGGGAIETQYF; CDR3 DNA: TGTGCCAGCAGTGTGGGCGGGGGGGCCATCGAGACCCAGTACTTC
D gene: NA; clone size: few; J gene: TRBJ2-1; V gene: TRBV9; CDR3 protein: CASSVSAYNEQFF; CDR3 DNA: TGTGCCAGCAGCGTAAGCGCCTACAATGAGCAGTTCTTC
D gene: TRBD2; clone size: NA; J gene: TRBJ2-3; V gene: TRBV9; CDR3 protein: CASSLGTKPTSTDTQYF; CDR3 DNA: TGTGCCAGCAGCCTAGGGACTAAACCGACTAGCACAGATACGCAGTATTTT
D gene: TRBD1; clone size: NA; J gene: TRBJ1-1; V gene: TRBV5-4; CDR3 protein: CASSLYRGGGTEAFF; CDR3 DNA: TGTGCCAGCAGCCTCTACAGGGGTGGGGGCACTGAAGCTTTCTTT
D gene: NA; clone size: few; J gene: TRBJ2-2; V gene: TRBV5-1; CDR3 protein: CASSPQVAGELFF; CDR3 DNA: TGCGCCAGCAGCCCCCAGGTCGCCGGGGAGCTGTTTTTT
D gene: NA; clone size: few; J gene: TRBJ2-3; V gene: TRBV7-2; CDR3 protein: CASSLVWGSTDTQYF; CDR3 DNA: TGTGCCAGCAGCTTAGTGTGGGGCAGCACAGATACGCAGTATTTT
D gene: NA; clone size: once; J gene: TRBJ2-7; V gene: TRBV24-1; CDR3 protein: CATSDLNLQEQYF; CDR3 DNA: TGTGCCACCAGTGATCTGAACCTCCAGGAGCAGTACTTC
D gene: NA; clone size: NA; J gene: TRBJ2-3; V gene: TRBV15; CDR3 protein: CATSRADSDRTDTQYF; CDR3 DNA: TGTGCCACCAGCAGAGCCGATTCAGATCGCACAGATACGCAGTATTTT
D gene: TRBD1; clone size: NA; J gene: TRBJ1-4; V gene: TRBV3-1/TRBV3-2; CDR3 protein: CASSLSRQGSEKLFF; CDR3 DNA: TGTGCCAGCAGCCTTTCGAGACAGGGGAGTGAAAAACTGTTTTTT
D gene: NA; clone size: NA; J gene: TRBJ2-5; V gene: TRBV18; CDR3 protein: CASSPPQAREGETQYF; CDR3 DNA: TGTGCCAGCTCACCACCGCAGGCCAGGGAAGGGGAGACCCAGTACTTC
D gene: NA; clone size: once; J gene: TRBJ1-5; V gene: TRBV5-6; CDR3 protein: CASSLGGEGGQPQHF; CDR3 DNA: TGTGCCAGCAGCTTGGGAGGGGAAGGGGGTCAGCCCCAGCATTTT
D gene: NA; clone size: NA; J gene: TRBJ1-1; V gene: TRBV19; CDR3 protein: CASSPRGGWTEAFF; CDR3 DNA: TGTGCCAGTAGCCCTCGGGGGGGATGGACTGAAGCTTTCTTT
D gene: TRBD1; clone size: NA; J gene: TRBJ2-1; V gene: TRBV5-4; CDR3 protein: CASSPSRDRAAANNEQFF; CDR3 DNA: TGTGCCAGCAGCCCCTCCCGGGACAGGGCAGCGGCAAACAATGAGCAGTTCTTC
D gene: NA; clone size: NA; J gene: TRBJ1-1; V gene: TRBV7-9; CDR3 protein: CASSLWTPTEAFF; CDR3 DNA: TGTGCCAGCAGCTTATGGACACCAACAGAAGCTTTCTTT
D gene: NA; clone size: NA; J gene: TRBJ2-1; V gene: TRBV9; CDR3 protein: CASSVDSGDYNEQFF; CDR3 DNA: TGTGCCAGCAGCGTAGATAGCGGCGATTACAATGAGCAGTTCTTC
D gene: NA; clone size: NA; J gene: TRBJ1-2; V gene: TRBV19; CDR3 protein: CASSRAVDGYTF; CDR3 DNA: TGTGCCAGTAGTAGGGCAGTGGATGGCTACACCTTC
D gene: NA; clone size: NA; J gene: TRBJ2-7; V gene: TRBV19; CDR3 protein: CASSISSSSYEQYF; CDR3 DNA: TGTGCCAGTAGTATTTCCTCCAGCTCCTACGAGCAGTACTTC
D gene: TRBD2; clone size: once; J gene: TRBJ2-3; V gene: TRBV13; CDR3 protein: CASSFSLAGGLDTQYF; CDR3 DNA: TGTGCCAGCAGCTTCTCTTTAGCGGGGGGGCTCGATACGCAGTATTTT
D gene: NA; clone size: NA; J gene: TRBJ1-3; V gene: TRBV3-1/TRBV3-2; CDR3 protein: CASSLQQSGNTIYF; CDR3 DNA: TGTGCCAGCAGCTTACAGCAGTCCGGAAACACCATATATTTT
D gene: NA; clone size: NA; J gene: TRBJ2-1; V gene: TRBV10-3; CDR3 protein: CAIMADSYNEQFF; CDR3 DNA: TGTGCCATCATGGCGGACTCCTACAATGAGCAGTTCTTC
D gene: NA; clone size: NA; J gene: TRBJ2-7; V gene: TRBV7-8; CDR3 protein: CASSLQGGAYEQYF; CDR3 DNA: TGTGCCAGCAGCTTACAAGGCGGAGCCTACGAGCAGTACTTC
D gene: TRBD2; clone size: NA; J gene: TRBJ2-3; V gene: TRBV5-1; CDR3 protein: CASSPPGTSGTDTQYF; CDR3 DNA: TGCGCCAGCAGCCCACCTGGGACTAGCGGCACAGATACGCAGTATTTT
D gene: NA; clone size: NA; J gene: TRBJ2-7; V gene: TRBV19; CDR3 protein: CASNQGTHNEQYF; CDR3 DNA: TGTGCCAGTAACCAAGGGACACACAACGAGCAGTACTTC
D gene: TRBD2; clone size: NA; J gene: TRBJ2-1; V gene: TRBV11-3; CDR3 protein: CASPVVCIAGGNYNEQFF; CDR3 DNA: TGTGCCAGCCCTGTGGTTTGTATTGCGGGAGGGAACTACAATGAGCAGTTCTTC
D gene: TRBD2; clone size: NA; J gene: TRBJ2-5; V gene: TRBV7-6; CDR3 protein: CASSWGGRETQYF; CDR3 DNA: TGTGCCAGCAGCTGGGGGGGTAGAGAGACCCAGTACTTC
D gene: NA; clone size: few; J gene: TRBJ1-2; V gene: TRBV11-2; CDR3 protein: CASSLRQGYTF; CDR3 DNA: TGTGCCAGCAGCTTAAGACAGGGCTACACCTTC
D gene: TRBD1; clone size: NA; J gene: TRBJ2-4; V gene: TRBV10-1; CDR3 protein: CASSEMGQNLTFQGENIQYF; CDR3 DNA: TGCGCCAGCAGTGAGATGGGACAGAACTTAACATTCCAGGGGGAAAACATTCAGTACTTC
D gene: TRBD2; clone size: NA; J gene: TRBJ2-1; V gene: TRBV19; CDR3 protein: CATAKGGSSYNEQFF; CDR3 DNA: TGTGCCACCGCGAAGGGCGGGAGCTCCTACAATGAGCAGTTCTTC
D gene: TRBD1; clone size: NA; J gene: TRBJ2-3; V gene: TRBV7-9; CDR3 protein: CASSDRAGTDTQYF; CDR3 DNA: TGTGCCAGTTCGGACAGGGCGGGCACAGATACGCAGTATTTT
D gene: NA; clone size: NA; J gene: TRBJ2-3; V gene: TRBV24-1; CDR3 protein: CATSDSQDYSTSTDTQYF; CDR3 DNA: TGTGCCACCAGTGATTCCCAGGACTATTCGACTAGCACAGATACGCAGTATTTT
D gene: NA; clone size: NA; J gene: TRBJ1-2; V gene: TRBV6-5; CDR3 protein: CASSYLQGNPYGYTF; CDR3 DNA: TGTGCCAGCAGTTACCTTCAGGGAAATCCGTATGGCTACACCTTC
D gene: NA; clone size: once; J gene: TRBJ2-2; V gene: TRBV9; CDR3 protein: CASSVEIGENTGELFF; CDR3 DNA: TGTGCCAGCAGCGTAGAAATAGGAGAGAACACCGGGGAGCTGTTTTTT
D gene: TRBD1; clone size: NA; J gene: TRBJ1-1; V gene: TRBV15; CDR3 protein: CATSRDRVAGTEAFF; CDR3 DNA: TGTGCCACCAGCAGGGACAGGGTAGCAGGTACTGAAGCTTTCTTT
D gene: NA; clone size: NA; J gene: TRBJ2-5; V gene: TRBV20-1; CDR3 protein: CSASPGQYQETQYF; CDR3 DNA: TGCAGTGCTAGTCCTGGACAGTACCAAGAGACCCAGTACTTC
D gene: NA; clone size: NA; J gene: TRBJ2-7; V gene: TRBV2; CDR3 protein: CASSVGGEQYF; CDR3 DNA: TGTGCCAGCAGTGTGGGGGGCGAGCAGTACTTC
D gene: NA; clone size: NA; J gene: TRBJ2-3; V gene: TRBV5-4; CDR3 protein: CASSRTGDTQYF; CDR3 DNA: TGTGCCAGCAGCCGAACGGGAGATACGCAGTATTTT
D gene: TRBD1; clone size: NA; J gene: TRBJ1-1; V gene: TRBV4-1; CDR3 protein: CASSQQGGWDTEAFF; CDR3 DNA: TGCGCCAGCAGCCAACAGGGGGGTTGGGACACTGAAGCTTTCTTT
D gene: NA; clone size: NA; J gene: TRBJ2-1; V gene: TRBV19; CDR3 protein: CASSMERRGTPNNEQFF; CDR3 DNA: TGTGCCAGTAGTATGGAGAGGCGGGGGACACCTAACAATGAGCAGTTCTTC
D gene: NA; clone size: NA; J gene: TRBJ2-3; V gene: TRBV6-1; CDR3 protein: CASSEAAALGLMADTQYF; CDR3 DNA: TGTGCCAGCAGTGAAGCTGCCGCGCTTGGTCTTATGGCAGATACGCAGTATTTT
D gene: NA; clone size: NA; J gene: TRBJ2-5; V gene: TRBV10-3; CDR3 protein: CATGRDFQETQYF; CDR3 DNA: TGTGCCACGGGCCGGGACTTTCAAGAGACCCAGTACTTC
D gene: TRBD2; clone size: NA; J gene: TRBJ2-4; V gene: TRBV19; CDR3 protein: CASNPGPSGRAEDIQYF; CDR3 DNA: TGTGCCAGTAACCCTGGTCCTAGCGGGAGGGCCGAGGACATTCAGTACTTC